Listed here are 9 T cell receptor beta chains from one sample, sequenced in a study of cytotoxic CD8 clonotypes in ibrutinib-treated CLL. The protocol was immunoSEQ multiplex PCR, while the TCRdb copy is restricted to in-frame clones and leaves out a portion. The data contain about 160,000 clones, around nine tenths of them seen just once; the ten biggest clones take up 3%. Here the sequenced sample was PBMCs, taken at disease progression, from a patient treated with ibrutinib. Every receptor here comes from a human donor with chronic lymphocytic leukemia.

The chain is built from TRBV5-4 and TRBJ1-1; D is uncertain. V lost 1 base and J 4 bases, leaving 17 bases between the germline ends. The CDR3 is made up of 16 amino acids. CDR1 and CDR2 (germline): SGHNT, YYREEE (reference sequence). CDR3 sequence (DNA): TGTGCCAGCAGCTTGCGTCCTCTGGGGTCGTCCACTGAAGCTTTCTTT. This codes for CASSLRPLGSSTEAFF.

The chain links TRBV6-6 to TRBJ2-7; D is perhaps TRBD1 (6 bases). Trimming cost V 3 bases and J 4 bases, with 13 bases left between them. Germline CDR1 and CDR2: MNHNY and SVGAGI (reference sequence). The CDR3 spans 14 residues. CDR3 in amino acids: CASSYGGEGYEQYF. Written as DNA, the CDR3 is TGTGCCAGCAGTTATGGGGGCGAGGGATACGAGCAGTACTTC.

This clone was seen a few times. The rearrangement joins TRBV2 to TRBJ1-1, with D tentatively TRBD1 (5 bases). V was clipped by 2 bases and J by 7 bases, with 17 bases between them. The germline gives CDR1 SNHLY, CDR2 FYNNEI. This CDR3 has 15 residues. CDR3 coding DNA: TGTGCCAGCAGTGAAATGGGGAGGCGGACAAGTGAAGCTTTCTTT. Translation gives CASSEMGRRTSEAFF.

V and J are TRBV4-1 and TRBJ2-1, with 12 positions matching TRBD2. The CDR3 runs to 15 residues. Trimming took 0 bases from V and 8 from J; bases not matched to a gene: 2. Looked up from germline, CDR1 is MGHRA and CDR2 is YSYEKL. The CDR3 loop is CASSQDTSGRYEQFF. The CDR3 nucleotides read TGCGCCAGCAGCCAAGATACTAGCGGGAGGTATGAGCAGTTCTTC.

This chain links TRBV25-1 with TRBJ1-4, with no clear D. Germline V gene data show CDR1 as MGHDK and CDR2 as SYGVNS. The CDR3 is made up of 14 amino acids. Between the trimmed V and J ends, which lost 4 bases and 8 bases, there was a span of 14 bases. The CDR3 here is CASSVRTTPEKLFF. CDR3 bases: TGTGCCAGCAGTGTAAGAACCACCCCCGAAAAACTGTTTTTT.

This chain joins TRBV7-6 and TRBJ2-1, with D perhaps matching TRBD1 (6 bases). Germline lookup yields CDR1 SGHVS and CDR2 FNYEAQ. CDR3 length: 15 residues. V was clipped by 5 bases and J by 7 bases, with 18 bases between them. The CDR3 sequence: CASSGDIKEWNEQFF. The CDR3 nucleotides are TGTGCCAGCAGCGGGGACATCAAGGAGTGGAATGAGCAGTTCTTC.

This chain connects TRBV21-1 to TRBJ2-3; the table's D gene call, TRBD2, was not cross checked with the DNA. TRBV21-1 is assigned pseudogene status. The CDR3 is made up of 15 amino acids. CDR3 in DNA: TGTGCCAGCAGCAAACTAGCGGGAGGGACAGATACGCAGTATTTT. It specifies CASSKLAGGTDTQYF.

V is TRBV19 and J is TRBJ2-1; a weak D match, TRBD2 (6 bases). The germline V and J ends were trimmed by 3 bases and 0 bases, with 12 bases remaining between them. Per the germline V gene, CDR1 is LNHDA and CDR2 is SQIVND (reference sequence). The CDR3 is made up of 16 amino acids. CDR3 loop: CASSIQSGPSYNEQFF. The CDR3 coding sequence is TGTGCCAGTAGTATTCAAAGCGGGCCCTCCTACAATGAGCAGTTCTTC.

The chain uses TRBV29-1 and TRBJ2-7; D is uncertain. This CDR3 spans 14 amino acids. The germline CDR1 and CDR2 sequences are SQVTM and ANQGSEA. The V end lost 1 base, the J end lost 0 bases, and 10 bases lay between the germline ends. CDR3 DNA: TGCAGCGTTGAAGTACAAGGGCTCTCCTACGAGCAGTACTTC. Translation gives CSVEVQGLSYEQYF.